A selection of T cell receptor beta chains follows, all from one sample in a study of naive and memory T cell subsets. TCRdb reanalysed the UMI-ligation and nested PCR reads using MiXCR and keeps one entry per CDR3 protein. The sample records approximately 80,000 distinct CDR3 sequences, roughly 9.2% being singletons. Material for sequencing was naive CD8+ T cells from blood. These receptors came from a human donor in good health. Both conserved end residues are part of each CDR3. The D gene is left open where the match is weak. Expanded clones get a size class; other rows say once, few or many, or leave the size out.

D,size,V,J,DNA,CDR3
-,once,TRBV5-8,TRBJ1-1,TGTGCCAGCAGCTTGGCTGTGGGAAGGGGCGGGAGGCGCACTGAAGCTTTCTTT,CASSLAVGRGGRRTEAFF
-,-,TRBV27,TRBJ2-1,TGTGCCAGCAGTGACGGGACCTCGGGCTACAATGAGCAGTTCTTC,CASSDGTSGYNEQFF
-,many,TRBV5-6,TRBJ2-7,TGTGCCAGCAGCGGCAATGCCTACGAGCAGTACTTC,CASSGNAYEQYF
TRBD1,many,TRBV28,TRBJ2-1,TGTGCCAGCAGGGCTGGGACAGGGTCCTACAATGAGCAGTTCTTC,CASRAGTGSYNEQFF
TRBD2,many,TRBV20-1,TRBJ2-1,TGCAGTGCCCGAAAACTAGCGGGCTCCTACAATGAGCAGTTCTTC,CSARKLAGSYNEQFF
-,-,TRBV2,TRBJ1-4,TGTGCCAGCAGTGGGTTTGAGGGACGGAGTAATGAAAAACTGTTTTTT,CASSGFEGRSNEKLFF
TRBD1,many,TRBV10-3,TRBJ2-7,TGTGCCATCAGTGAACCCGGACAGGGAGACTACGAGCAGTACTTC,CAISEPGQGDYEQYF
-,-,TRBV10-3,TRBJ1-2,TGTGCCATCAGTGAGTCGAACAGGGAATTCCATGGCTACACCTTC,CAISESNREFHGYTF
-,-,TRBV6-6,TRBJ1-1,TGTGCCAGCAGTTACGGGGGGCCGAACACTGAAGCTTTCTTT,CASSYGGPNTEAFF
-,many,TRBV6-2/TRBV6-3,TRBJ2-2,TGTGCCAGCAGTGCCACGAACACCGGGGAGCTGTTTTTT,CASSATNTGELFF
-,-,TRBV3-1,TRBJ2-7,TGTGCCAGCAGCATCCGACCTGGATACGAGCAGTACTTC,CASSIRPGYEQYF
-,once,TRBV13,TRBJ2-1,TGTGCCAGCAGCCAAGCGGCTCGGGAGCAGTTCTTC,CASSQAAREQFF
-,many,TRBV4-1,TRBJ2-1,TGCGCCAGCAGCCAAGAACGGCAGCACAACCAAGAGCAGTTCTTC,CASSQERQHNQEQFF
-,many,TRBV19,TRBJ2-1,TGTGCCAGTAGTTGGCGACTCGCCAGCAATGAGCAGTTCTTC,CASSWRLASNEQFF
TRBD2,few,TRBV2,TRBJ2-1,TGTGCCAGCAGGCGTACTAGCGGGAGGGCGAACAATGAGCAGTTCTTC,CASRRTSGRANNEQFF
-,-,TRBV19,TRBJ1-5,TGTGCCAGTAGTGTTTTCGATAGCAATCAGCCCCAGCATTTT,CASSVFDSNQPQHF
-,few,TRBV19,TRBJ2-1,TGTGCCAGTAGTATAGATCCGGCCATCTCCTACAATGAGCAGTTCTTC,CASSIDPAISYNEQFF